This entry lists 24 T cell receptor beta chains sequenced from one sample in a study of cytomegalovirus exposure and HLA in healthy donors. Amplification used 60 Vbeta primers and 13 Jbeta primers. The assay was immunoSEQ multiplex PCR, and TCRdb's table has in-frame clones only and misses some. The sample table sets out 100,000 to 150,000 clones. Sequencing input: PBMCs. These receptors all come from a man between 18 and 35 years old in good health and CMV-seronegative.

V gene TRBV7-9 combines with J gene TRBJ1-2; tentative D call: TRBD1 (6 bases). Germline V lookup: CDR1 SEHNR, CDR2 FQNEAQ (reference sequence). This CDR3 is built from 15 residues. V lost 5 bases to trimming and J lost 6 bases, with 19 bases between them. CDR3 residues: CASSPNSQGYDGYTF. CDR3 DNA sequence: TGTGCCAGCAGCCCCAATTCACAGGGTTATGATGGCTACACCTTC.

The chain recombines TRBV7-2 with TRBJ2-1; TRBD2 matches 9 bases. The CDR3 has 15 amino acids. V lost 5 bases and J lost 4; bases outside the gene matches: 6. Per germline, CDR1 SGHTA and CDR2 FQGNSA. The CDR3 loop is CASSPSGGPYNEQFF. The CDR3 DNA sequence: TGTGCCAGCAGCCCGAGCGGGGGGCCTTACAATGAGCAGTTCTTC.

J is TRBJ1-6 and V is TRBV6-5; 8 bases agree with TRBD1. With V trimmed by 7 bases and J by 9 bases, 8 bases remained unmatched. The CDR3 runs to 14 residues. CDR1 and CDR2 (germline): MNHEY, SVGAGI. CDR3 loop: CASTKDRGGSPLHF. The CDR3, as DNA: TGTGCCAGCACCAAAGACAGGGGAGGTTCACCCCTCCACTTT.

This chain joins TRBV18 and TRBJ1-1; no definite D call. Trimming stripped 2 bases from V and 1 base from J, with 8 bases between. Germline CDR1 and CDR2: KGHSH and LQKENI. The CDR3 runs to 14 residues. The DNA for the CDR3 is TGTGCCAGCTCACCAGCTCTCAGGAACACTGAAGCTTTCTTT. It yields the protein CASSPALRNTEAFF. The whole variable domain, remainder taken from reference TRBV18 and TRBJ1-1, is NAGVMQNPRHLVRRRGQEARLRCSPMKGHSHVYWYRQLPEEGLKFMVYLQKENIIDESGMPKERFSAEFPKEGPSILRIQQVVRGDSAAYFCASSPALRNTEAFFGQGTRLTVV.

The CDR3 DNA sequence: TGTGCCAGCAGCTTTCCGGGGGCTAGCGGGAGCCTGGGTGTTTACGAGCAGTACTTC. Translation: CASSFPGASGSLGVYEQYF. The J gene is TRBJ2-7, the V gene TRBV5-4, with 10 bases aligning to TRBD2. There are 19 residues in the CDR3. From germline, CDR1 is SGHNT and CDR2 YYREEE (reference sequence). The ends lost 2 bases at V and 4 bases at J; junction bases unmatched: 18.

This rearrangement joins TRBV2 to TRBJ1-1; D is perhaps TRBD1 (5 bases). V lost 4 bases and J lost 5, with 11 bases in between. The CDR3 covers 13 residues. CDR1 is SNHLY, CDR2 FYNNEI, per germline. CDR3 coding DNA: TGTGCCAGCAGTGGCGAGGGGAGGACTGAAGCTTTCTTT. Its translation: CASSGEGRTEAFF.

On this clone: Other DNA sequences from this sample encode an identical CDR3 as well. The chain uses TRBV5-1 and TRBJ2-5; TRBD2 agrees at 15 bases. The trim removed 4 bases at V and 2 bases at J, leaving 3 bases unmatched. This CDR3 has 16 amino acids. Germline V gene sequence: CDR1 SGHRS, CDR2 YFSETQ. DNA of the CDR3: TGCGCCAGCAGCCTCGGACTAGCGGGAGGGCAAGAGACCCAGTACTTC. Protein product: CASSLGLAGGQETQYF.

The chain has TRBV6-5 and TRBJ1-1, with 7 bases fitting TRBD1. Unmatched junction bases numbered 6, after V lost 0 bases and J lost 5 bases. Germline lookup yields CDR1 MNHEY and CDR2 SVGAGI. The CDR3 loop spans 15 amino acids. This CDR3 reads CASSYSRQGWTEAFF. The CDR3 DNA follows: TGTGCCAGCAGTTACTCGAGACAGGGTTGGACTGAAGCTTTCTTT.

The chain has TRBV12-5 and TRBJ1-1; D gene uncertain. Trimming stripped 1 base from V and 5 bases from J, with 11 bases between. This CDR3 has 14 amino acids. The germline gives CDR1 LGHNT, CDR2 FRNRAP. CDR3 sequence: CASGLEGAGTEAFF. DNA for the CDR3: TGTGCTAGTGGTTTGGAGGGCGCGGGGACTGAAGCTTTCTTT.

This clone is medium-sized by frequency. This CDR3 is also generated by other DNA sequences in the sample. The chain has TRBV11-2 and TRBJ2-5; perhaps TRBD2 as D (7 bases). This CDR3 has 15 amino acids. Germline V gene data show CDR1 as SGHAT and CDR2 as FQNNGV. V was clipped by 3 bases and J by 4 bases, with 15 bases between them. CDR3 in DNA: TGTGCCAGCAGCTTTTGGGGGGGCTTAATAGAGACCCAGTACTTC. It specifies CASSFWGGLIETQYF.

The chain's CDR3 is CASRRGGSSYEQYF. The CDR3, as DNA: TGTGCCAGCAGGCGGGGGGGGAGCTCCTACGAGCAGTACTTC. The chain has TRBV6-5 and TRBJ2-7; TRBD2 aligns across 9 bases. V shed 6 bases and J 0 bases; nucleotides not matched to a gene: 3. The CDR3 runs 14 residues. Germline V gene lookup returns CDR1 MNHEY and CDR2 SVGAGI.

J is TRBJ2-5 and V is TRBV28; 7 bases align to TRBD1. After removal of 4 bases from V and 4 bases from J, the junction contained 6 bases not matched to a gene. The CDR3 has 14 amino acids. CDR1 and CDR2 (germline): MDHEN, SYDVKM. CDR3 loop: CASSSRGFRETQYF. CDR3 nucleotide sequence: TGTGCCAGCAGTTCCAGGGGGTTTAGAGAGACCCAGTACTTC.

This chain joins TRBV5-1 and TRBJ2-3, with 13 bases matching TRBD2. The CDR3 length is 17 residues. Germline V gene sequence: CDR1 SGHRS, CDR2 YFSETQ. Trimming took 4 bases from V and 3 from J; bases not matched to a gene: 8. For the CDR3, the DNA is TGCGCCAGCAGCCCCCTGACTAGCGGGGGGCCGACAGATACGCAGTATTTT. Its translation is CASSPLTSGGPTDTQYF.

V and J are TRBV27 and TRBJ2-7; 9 bases match TRBD1. CDR1 is MNHEY, CDR2 SMNVEV, per germline (reference sequence). V lost 6 bases to trimming and J lost 4 bases; unmatched junction nucleotides: 10. The CDR3 sequence is 15 residues long. This CDR3 is CASRRPGTGSYEQYF. CDR3 nucleotides: TGTGCCAGCAGACGACCCGGGACAGGGTCGTACGAGCAGTACTTC.

V usage is TRBV4-1 and J usage is TRBJ1-2; D is uncertain. CDR1 and CDR2 from the germline V gene are MGHRA and YSYEKL. The CDR3 is 12 residues long. Trimming left V 3 bases short and J 4 bases short, with 6 bases between. The CDR3 DNA is TGCGCCAGCAGCCAGAGTCCCTATGGCTACACCTTC. Its translation is CASSQSPYGYTF.

The J gene is TRBJ2-3, the V gene TRBV29-1; 8 bases are a match to TRBD1. Germline values: CDR1 SQVTM, CDR2 ANQGSEA. This CDR3 region has 14 residues. J was trimmed by 2 bases and V by 7 bases; bases with no gene match: 8. The DNA for the CDR3 is TGCAGCGCTCACAGGGGGATGATCACAGATACGCAGTATTTT. As protein: CSAHRGMITDTQYF.

The rearrangement links TRBV5-1 to TRBJ2-2, with D maybe TRBD2 (5 bases). Trimming pared 7 bases from V and 1 base from J, leaving 17 bases between. Looked up from germline, CDR1 is SGHRS and CDR2 is YFSETQ. CDR3 length equals 16 residues. CDR3 loop: CASRGPQLKNTGELFF. The CDR3, as DNA: TGCGCCAGCCGAGGGCCCCAACTAAAGAACACCGGGGAGCTGTTTTTT.

The chain combines TRBV6-5 with TRBJ1-1, with 9 bases aligning to TRBD1. Trimming cost V 4 bases and J 1 base; bases outside gene matches: 4. The CDR3 has 15 residues. CDR1 is MNHEY, CDR2 SVGAGI, per germline. CDR3 in DNA: TGTGCCAGCAGTTTGACAGGGGGACGGAACACTGAAGCTTTCTTT. It yields the protein CASSLTGGRNTEAFF.

The rearrangement links TRBV12-2 to TRBJ1-2. TRBV12-2 is a pseudogene segment. This CDR3 region has 14 residues. The CDR3 here is CASRTRRQHYGYTF. The CDR3 bases are TGTGCAAGTCGCACGAGGCGGCAGCACTATGGCTACACCTTC.

The chain carries TRBV15 and TRBJ1-6, with D unresolved. Germline assignment: CDR1 LNHNV and CDR2 YYDKDF (reference sequence). This CDR3 has 13 amino acids. Between the trimmed V and J ends, which lost 5 bases and 4 bases, there was a span of 6 bases. The CDR3 DNA sequence: TGTGCCACCAGCTCCCAATATAATTCACCCCTCCACTTT. This encodes CATSSQYNSPLHF.

The V and J genes are TRBV7-9 and TRBJ2-5; 7 bases map to TRBD2. The V and J ends lost 5 bases and 3 bases, in that order; junction bases with no gene match: 12. The CDR3 has 16 residues. The germline CDR1 and CDR2 sequences are SEHNR and FQNEAQ (reference sequence). CDR3 sequence reads: CASSATLVAGEETQYF. CDR3 DNA sequence: TGTGCCAGCAGCGCCACCCTGGTCGCGGGGGAAGAGACCCAGTACTTC.

V usage is TRBV7-2 and J usage is TRBJ2-3; 11 bases are shared with TRBD2. The CDR3 covers 15 residues. Germline trimming cut 5 bases from V and 4 bases from J; bases unmatched to any gene: 5. CDR1 SGHTA and CDR2 FQGNSA come from the germline V gene. The CDR3 reads CASSKTSGKPDTQYF. CDR3 in DNA: TGTGCCAGCAGCAAGACTAGCGGGAAACCAGATACGCAGTATTTT.

V gene TRBV19 combines with J gene TRBJ2-1; D unresolved. The CDR3 length is 16 residues. The germline gives CDR1 LNHDA, CDR2 SQIVND (reference sequence). V lost 6 bases and J 0 bases, leaving 15 bases between the germline ends. CDR3 in amino acids: CASSPTQTLSYNEQFF. For the CDR3, the DNA is TGTGCCAGTAGCCCAACTCAAACCCTCTCCTACAATGAGCAGTTCTTC.

The chain joins TRBV7-2 to TRBJ2-7; no clear D. Germline CDR1 and CDR2: SGHTA and FQGNSA. The CDR3 sequence is 11 residues long. Trimming took off 4 bases at V and 2 bases at J, with 3 bases between the two ends. The CDR3 is CASSSTYEQYF. The CDR3, as DNA: TGTGCCAGCAGCTCAACCTACGAGCAGTACTTC. Drawing the rest from reference TRBV7-2 and TRBJ2-7, the complete variable domain is GAGVSQSPSNKVTEKGKDVELRCDPISGHTALYWYRQSLGQGLEFLIYFQGNSAPDKSGLPSDRFSAERTGGSVSTLTIQRTQQEDSAVYLCASSSTYEQYFGPGTRLTVT.